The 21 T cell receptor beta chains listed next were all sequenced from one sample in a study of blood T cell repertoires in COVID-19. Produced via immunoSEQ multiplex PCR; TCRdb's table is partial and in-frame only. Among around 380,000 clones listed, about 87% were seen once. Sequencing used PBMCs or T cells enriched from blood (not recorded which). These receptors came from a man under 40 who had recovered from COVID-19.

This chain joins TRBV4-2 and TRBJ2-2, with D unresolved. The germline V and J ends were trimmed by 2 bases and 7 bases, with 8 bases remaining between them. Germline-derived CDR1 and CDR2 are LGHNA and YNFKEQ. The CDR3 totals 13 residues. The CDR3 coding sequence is TGTGCCAGCAGCCAAAACAACCTCGGGGAGCTGTTTTTT. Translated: CASSQNNLGELFF.

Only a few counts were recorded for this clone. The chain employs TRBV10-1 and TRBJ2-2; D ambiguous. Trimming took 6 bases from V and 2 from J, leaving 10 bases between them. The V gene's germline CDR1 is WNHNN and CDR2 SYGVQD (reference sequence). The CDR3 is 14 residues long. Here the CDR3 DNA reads TGCGCCAGCAGCGAGAATCTAAACACCGGGGAGCTGTTTTTT. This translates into CASSENLNTGELFF.

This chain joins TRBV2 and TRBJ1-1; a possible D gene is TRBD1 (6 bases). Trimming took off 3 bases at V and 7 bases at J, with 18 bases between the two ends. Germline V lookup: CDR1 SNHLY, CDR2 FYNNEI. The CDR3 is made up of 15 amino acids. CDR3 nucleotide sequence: TGTGCCAGCAGTGACCCGGGGGGGACATCCCTTGAAGCTTTCTTT. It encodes CASSDPGGTSLEAFF. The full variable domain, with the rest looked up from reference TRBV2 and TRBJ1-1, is EPEVTQTPSHQVTQMGQEVILRCVPISNHLYFYWYRQILGQKVEFLVSFYNNEISEKSEIFDDQFSVERPDGSNFTLKIRSTKLEDSAMYFCASSDPGGTSLEAFFGQGTRLTVV.

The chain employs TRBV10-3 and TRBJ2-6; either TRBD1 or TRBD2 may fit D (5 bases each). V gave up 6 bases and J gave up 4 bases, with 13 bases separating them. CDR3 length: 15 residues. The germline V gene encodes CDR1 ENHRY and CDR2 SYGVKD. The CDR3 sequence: CAISERGPGANVLTF. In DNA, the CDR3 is TGTGCCATCAGCGAGAGGGGTCCCGGGGCCAACGTCCTGACTTTC.

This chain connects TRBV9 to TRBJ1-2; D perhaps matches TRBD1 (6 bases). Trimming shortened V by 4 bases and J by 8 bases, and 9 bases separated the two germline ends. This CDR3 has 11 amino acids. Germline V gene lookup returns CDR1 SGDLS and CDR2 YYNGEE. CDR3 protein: CASSPGHGYTF. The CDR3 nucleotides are TGTGCCAGCAGCCCGGGACACGGCTACACCTTC. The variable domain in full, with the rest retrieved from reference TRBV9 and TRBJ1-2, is DSGVTQTPKHLITATGQRVTLRCSPRSGDLSVYWYQQSLDQGLQFLIQYYNGEERAKGNILERFSAQQFPDLHSELNLSSLELGDSALYFCASSPGHGYTFGSGTRLTVV.

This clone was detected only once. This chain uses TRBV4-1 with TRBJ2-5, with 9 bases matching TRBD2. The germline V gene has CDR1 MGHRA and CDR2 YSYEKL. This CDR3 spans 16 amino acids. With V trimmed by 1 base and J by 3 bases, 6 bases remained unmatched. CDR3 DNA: TGCGCCAGCAGCCAAGGTGCTAGCGGGGTTAAAGAGACCCAGTACTTC. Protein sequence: CASSQGASGVKETQYF.

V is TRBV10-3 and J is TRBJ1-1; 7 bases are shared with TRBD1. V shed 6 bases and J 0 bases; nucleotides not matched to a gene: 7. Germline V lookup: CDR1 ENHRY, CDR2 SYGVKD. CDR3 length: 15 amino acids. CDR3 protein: CAIRETGQLNTEAFF. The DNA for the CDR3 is TGTGCCATCAGGGAGACGGGACAGCTGAACACTGAAGCTTTCTTT.

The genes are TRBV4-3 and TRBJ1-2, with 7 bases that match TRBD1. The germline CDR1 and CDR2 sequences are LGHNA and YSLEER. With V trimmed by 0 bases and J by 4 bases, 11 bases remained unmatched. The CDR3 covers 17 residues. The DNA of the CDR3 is TGCGCCAGCAGCCAAGAAACTCTGAGGGGGCTAGGCTATGGCTACACCTTC. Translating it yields CASSQETLRGLGYGYTF.

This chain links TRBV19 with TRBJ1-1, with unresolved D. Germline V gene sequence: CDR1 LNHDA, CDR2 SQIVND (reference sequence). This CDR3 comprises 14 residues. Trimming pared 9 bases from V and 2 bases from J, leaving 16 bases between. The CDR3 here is CASQYTPGNTEAFF. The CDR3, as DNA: TGTGCCAGCCAGTATACCCCAGGTAACACTGAAGCTTTCTTT.

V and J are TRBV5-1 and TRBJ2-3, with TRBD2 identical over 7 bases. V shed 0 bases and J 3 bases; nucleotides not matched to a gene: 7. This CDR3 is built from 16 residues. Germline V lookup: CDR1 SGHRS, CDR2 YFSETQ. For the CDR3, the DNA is TGCGCCAGCAGCTTGGAGGCTAGCGGTAGAACAGATACGCAGTATTTT. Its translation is CASSLEASGRTDTQYF.

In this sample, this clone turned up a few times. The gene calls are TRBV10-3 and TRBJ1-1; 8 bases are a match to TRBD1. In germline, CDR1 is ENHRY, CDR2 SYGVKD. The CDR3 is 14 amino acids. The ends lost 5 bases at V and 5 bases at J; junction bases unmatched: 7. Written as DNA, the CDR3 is TGTGCCATCAGTATGACAGGGGATCGGACTGAAGCTTTCTTT. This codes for CAISMTGDRTEAFF.

CDR3 nucleotides: TGCGCCAGCAGCTCGGGTCGGAATGAGCAGTTCTTC. This encodes CASSSGRNEQFF. This chain links TRBV5-1 with TRBJ2-1; D is unclear. The CDR3 loop spans 12 amino acids. V lost 3 bases and J lost 7, with 8 bases in between. Germline V lookup: CDR1 SGHRS, CDR2 YFSETQ.

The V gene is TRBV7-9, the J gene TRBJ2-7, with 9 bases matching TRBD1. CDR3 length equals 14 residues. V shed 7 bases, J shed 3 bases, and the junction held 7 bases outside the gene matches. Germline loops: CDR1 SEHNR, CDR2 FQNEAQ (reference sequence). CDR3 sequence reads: CASKGDRVGYEQYF. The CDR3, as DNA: TGTGCCAGCAAGGGGGACAGGGTAGGCTACGAGCAGTACTTC.

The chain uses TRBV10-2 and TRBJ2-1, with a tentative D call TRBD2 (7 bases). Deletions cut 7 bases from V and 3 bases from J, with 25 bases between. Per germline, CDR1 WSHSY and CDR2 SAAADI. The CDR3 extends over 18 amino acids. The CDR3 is CASTAGGGPLLFYNEQFF. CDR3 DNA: TGCGCCAGCACTGCTGGGGGGGGGCCCCTTTTATTCTACAATGAGCAGTTCTTC.

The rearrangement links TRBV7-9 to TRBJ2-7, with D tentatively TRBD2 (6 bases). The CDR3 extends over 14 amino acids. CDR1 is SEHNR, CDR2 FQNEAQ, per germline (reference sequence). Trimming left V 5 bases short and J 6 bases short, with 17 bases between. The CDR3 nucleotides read TGTGCCAGCAGCCCCCGGGACTCCTTTCGCGAGCAGTACTTC. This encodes CASSPRDSFREQYF.

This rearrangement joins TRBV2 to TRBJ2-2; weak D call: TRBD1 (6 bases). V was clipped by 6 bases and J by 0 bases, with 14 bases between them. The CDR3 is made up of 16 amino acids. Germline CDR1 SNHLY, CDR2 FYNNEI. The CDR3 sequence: CASSQDSGANTGELFF. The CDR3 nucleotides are TGTGCCAGCAGCCAGGACAGCGGAGCGAACACCGGGGAGCTGTTTTTT.

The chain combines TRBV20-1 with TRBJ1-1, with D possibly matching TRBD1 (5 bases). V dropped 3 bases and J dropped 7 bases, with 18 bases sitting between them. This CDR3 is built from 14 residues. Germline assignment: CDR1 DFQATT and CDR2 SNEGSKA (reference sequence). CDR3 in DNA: TGCAGTGCTAGTCTTACAGGAGTACCTTTTGAAGCTTTCTTT. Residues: CSASLTGVPFEAFF.

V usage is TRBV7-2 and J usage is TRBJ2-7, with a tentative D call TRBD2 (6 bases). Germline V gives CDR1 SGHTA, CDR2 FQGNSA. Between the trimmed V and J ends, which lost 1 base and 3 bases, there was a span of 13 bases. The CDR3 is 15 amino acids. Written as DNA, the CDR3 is TGTGCCAGCAGCTTAGGACACGCCGGGGGCTACGAGCAGTACTTC. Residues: CASSLGHAGGYEQYF.

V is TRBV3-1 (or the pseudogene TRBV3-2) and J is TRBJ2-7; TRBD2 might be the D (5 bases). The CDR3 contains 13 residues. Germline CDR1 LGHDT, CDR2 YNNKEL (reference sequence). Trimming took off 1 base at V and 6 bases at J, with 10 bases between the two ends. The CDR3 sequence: CASSQVAGGEQYF. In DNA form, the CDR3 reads TGTGCCAGCAGCCAAGTGGCAGGAGGCGAGCAGTACTTC.

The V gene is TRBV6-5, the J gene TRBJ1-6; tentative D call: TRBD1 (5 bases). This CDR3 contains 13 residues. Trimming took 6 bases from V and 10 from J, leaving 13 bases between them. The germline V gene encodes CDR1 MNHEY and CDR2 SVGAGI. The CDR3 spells CASRAGGKSPLHF. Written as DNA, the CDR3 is TGTGCCAGCAGGGCGGGGGGTAAGTCACCCCTCCACTTT.

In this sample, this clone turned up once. This chain's CDR3 is CASSAGTIAFF. The CDR3 DNA reads as TGTGCCAGCAGTGCCGGGACAATAGCTTTCTTT. The chain carries TRBV12-3 or TRBV12-4 and TRBJ1-1; possible D gene TRBD1, 6 bases. The V end lost 5 bases, the J end lost 10 bases, and 11 bases lay between the germline ends. The CDR3 is 11 residues long.